One sample yielded the 25 T cell receptor beta chains listed below, sequenced in a study of regulatory T cells in long-lasting Graves disease. Time point defined: newly diagnosed GD, antithyroid drugs for less than 3 months. Preparation of the TCR library used RNA extracted from PBMCs. Researchers made TCR beta libraries by using iRepertoire HTBI primers and running Arm-PCR on CDR3 regions. TCRdb ran MiXCR on the multiplex PCR reads and lists one entry per CDR3 protein. Among 350,000 to 450,000 distinct CDR3 sequences listed, 15% were seen once. These data are also associated with another study on T cells in Graves' hyperthyroidism and ophthalmopathy.

Here the sequenced sample was peripheral blood mononuclear cells (PBMCs), taken at new diagnosis, from a patient treated with antithyroid drugs. These receptor sequences come from a woman between 40 and 55 years old with Graves disease.

This chain links TRBV29-1 with TRBJ1-2; 9 bases are shared with TRBD1. The V segment lost 4 bases and the J segment 1 base; nucleotides outside the gene matches: 7. CDR1 SQVTM and CDR2 ANQGSEA come from the germline V gene. There are 15 residues in the CDR3. Here the CDR3 DNA reads TGCAGCGTTGCCCCCCGGGACAGGGATAACTATGGCTACACCTTC. Translation: CSVAPRDRDNYGYTF.

This rearrangement joins TRBV5-5 to TRBJ2-1; 8 bases are shared with TRBD2. The junction had 9 bases not matched to a gene; V was cut back by 5 bases and J by 5 bases. The CDR3 is 15 amino acids. The germline CDR1 and CDR2 sequences are SGHKS and YYEKEE (reference sequence). The chain's CDR3 is CASRSTSGSNNEQFF. The CDR3 DNA follows: TGTGCCAGCAGATCAACCAGCGGGAGCAACAATGAGCAGTTCTTC.

The rearrangement joins TRBV12-5 to TRBJ2-7; D uncertain. Per the germline V gene, CDR1 is LGHNT and CDR2 is FRNRAP. Deletions cut 3 bases from V and 3 bases from J, with 6 bases between. CDR3 length: 12 amino acids. The CDR3 is CASGLKGYEQYF. CDR3 bases: TGTGCTAGTGGTTTAAAGGGCTACGAGCAGTACTTC.

This clonotype occurred many times. The V call is TRBV7-8, the J call TRBJ1-4; a possible D gene is TRBD1 (5 bases). Germline CDR1 and CDR2: SGHVS and FQNEAQ. The V gene lost 7 bases and the J gene lost 0 bases, with 12 bases spanning the gap. CDR3 length: 15 residues. Here the CDR3 DNA reads TGTGCCAGCACCTGGGGGGATGCAACTAATGAAAAACTGTTTTTT. This sequence encodes CASTWGDATNEKLFF.

This clonotype showed up many times. This chain joins TRBV2 and TRBJ2-7; no clear D. The germline CDR1 and CDR2 sequences are SNHLY and FYNNEI. The CDR3 contains 13 residues. V was shortened by 6 bases and J by 3 bases, with 12 bases between the two germline ends. CDR3 nucleotide sequence: TGTGCCAGCAGCCTTGGACCGCGCTACGAGCAGTACTTC. It is translated as CASSLGPRYEQYF.

This clonotype occurred many times. The rearrangement uses TRBV2 and TRBJ2-1; the match to TRBD1 covers 8 bases. The CDR3 length is 15 residues. Germline V gene data show CDR1 as SNHLY and CDR2 as FYNNEI. J gave up 4 bases and V 7 bases, and 9 bases lay outside the gene matches. Here the CDR3 reads CASTLGTGFYNEQFF. The DNA of the CDR3 is TGTGCCAGCACTCTAGGGACAGGATTTTACAATGAGCAGTTCTTC.

This clonotype was observed many times. The CDR3 protein is CASSYPLDGREVKETQYF. DNA of the CDR3: TGTGCCAGCAGTTACCCCCTTGACGGGCGGGAGGTGAAAGAGACCCAGTACTTC. The chain is built from TRBV6-2 or TRBV6-3 and TRBJ2-5; the match to TRBD2 covers 8 bases. After removal of 2 bases from V and 3 bases from J, the junction contained 14 bases not matched to a gene. In germline, CDR1 is MNHEY, CDR2 SVGEGT. This CDR3 has 18 amino acids.

The sample holds a few counts of this clonotype. The genes are TRBV20-1 and TRBJ2-3, with TRBD2 matching 7 bases. Germline CDR1 is DFQATT and CDR2 is SNEGSKA (reference sequence). V gave up 2 bases and J gave up 10 bases; unmatched junction bases: 9. The CDR3 is made up of 13 amino acids. The CDR3 is CSARLLAEYPQYF. CDR3 sequence (DNA): TGCAGTGCTAGACTCCTAGCGGAGTACCCGCAGTATTTT.

In its sample, this clonotype was seen many times. This chain joins TRBV25-1 and TRBJ2-5; 7 bases map to TRBD2. The CDR3 consists of 15 residues. J gave up 4 bases and V 2 bases, and 7 bases lay outside the gene matches. Germline CDR1 is MGHDK and CDR2 is SYGVNS. CDR3 sequence: CASSERGTTRETQYF. In DNA, the CDR3 is TGTGCCAGCAGTGAACGAGGGACTACCCGAGAGACCCAGTACTTC. The variable domain in full, with the rest retrieved from reference TRBV25-1 and TRBJ2-5, is EADIYQTPRYLVIGTGKKITLECSQTMGHDKMYWYQQDPGMELHLIHYSYGVNSTEKGDLSSESTVSRIRTEHFPLTLESARPSHTSQYLCASSERGTTRETQYFGPGTRLLVL.

The table lists this clonotype with a count of one. The rearrangement uses TRBV5-1 and TRBJ1-1; the match to TRBD1 covers 8 bases. The junction had 11 bases not matched to a gene; V was cut back by 1 base and J by 0 bases. This CDR3 contains 18 residues. CDR1 and CDR2 from the germline V gene are SGHRS and YFSETQ. CDR3 protein: CASSLTSQGATLNTEAFF. Written as DNA, the CDR3 is TGCGCCAGCAGCTTGACGTCGCAGGGGGCGACCCTGAACACTGAAGCTTTCTTT.

The chain has TRBV30 and TRBJ1-2; TRBD1 might be the D (5 bases). Germline CDR1 GTSNPN, CDR2 SVGIG (reference sequence). Trimming took off 3 bases at V and 2 bases at J, with 13 bases between the two ends. CDR3 length: 14 amino acids. The CDR3: CAWSFGTSNYGYTF. CDR3 in DNA: TGTGCCTGGAGCTTCGGGACCTCGAACTATGGCTACACCTTC.

For this clonotype: A read error is possible here, since a much larger clone lies one base away. The chain carries TRBV9 and TRBJ2-1; no reliable D call. CDR1 is SGDLS, CDR2 YYNGEE, per germline. The CDR3 covers 15 residues. CDR3 residues: CASSVESSSYNEQCF. The CDR3 nucleotides are TGTGCCAGCAGCGTAGAGTCCAGCTCCTACAATGAGCAGTGCTTC.

In its sample, this clonotype was seen many times. The rearrangement uses TRBV30 and TRBJ1-1; a possible D gene is TRBD1 (5 bases). V dropped 2 bases and J dropped 5 bases, with 18 bases sitting between them. Germline V lookup: CDR1 GTSNPN, CDR2 SVGIG (reference sequence). This CDR3 spans 15 amino acids. CDR3 nucleotides: TGTGCCTGGAGTACCCGCGCGCAGGGAGGAACTGAAGCTTTCTTT. It yields the protein CAWSTRAQGGTEAFF.

This clonotype was recorded at least ten times. The chain employs TRBV28 and TRBJ2-1; 7 positions agree with TRBD2. CDR3 size: 16 residues. V lost 6 bases, J lost 0 bases, and 8 bases stayed unmatched. Germline CDR1 MDHEN, CDR2 SYDVKM. CDR3: CASSPGGGSSYNEQFF. The DNA for the CDR3 is TGTGCCAGCAGCCCTGGGGGGGGAAGCTCCTACAATGAGCAGTTCTTC.

This clonotype occurred many times. V usage is TRBV2 and J usage is TRBJ2-7; weak D call: TRBD1 (5 bases). The CDR3 covers 13 residues. Per the germline V gene, CDR1 is SNHLY and CDR2 is FYNNEI. V was clipped by 6 bases and J by 0 bases, with 9 bases between them. This CDR3 reads CASRPDTSYEQYF. CDR3 sequence (DNA): TGTGCCAGCAGGCCGGACACCTCCTACGAGCAGTACTTC.

This chain joins TRBV30 and TRBJ2-2; D possibly corresponds to TRBD2 (6 bases). Germline CDR1 reads GTSNPN; CDR2 reads SVGIG (reference sequence). V was shortened by 0 bases and J by 7 bases, with 15 bases between the two germline ends. This CDR3 region has 15 residues. CDR3 in amino acids: CAWSVLASASGELFF. DNA for the CDR3: TGTGCCTGGAGTGTTTTGGCTAGCGCGAGCGGGGAGCTGTTTTTT.

The J gene is TRBJ2-7, the V gene TRBV6-1, with TRBD1 matching over 7 bases. The V gene end was trimmed by 2 bases and the J gene end by 4 bases; junction bases not matched to a gene: 8. Per the germline V gene, CDR1 is MNHNS and CDR2 is SASEGT. The CDR3 has 15 amino acids. CDR3 in amino acids: CASSELTQGRYEQYF. The CDR3 DNA reads as TGTGCCAGCAGTGAACTGACACAGGGGCGGTACGAGCAGTACTTC.

This clonotype was recorded at least ten times. The chain joins TRBV30 to TRBJ2-7; D not resolved. V was shortened by 1 base and J by 6 bases, with 7 bases between the two germline ends. Germline V gene lookup returns CDR1 GTSNPN and CDR2 SVGIG (reference sequence). The CDR3 loop spans 11 amino acids. The CDR3 is CAWSAKIEQYF. CDR3 DNA sequence: TGTGCCTGGAGTGCCAAAATCGAGCAGTACTTC. Together with reference TRBV30 and TRBJ2-7, the CDR3 gives the full variable domain: SQTIHQWPATLVQPVGSPLSLECTVEGTSNPNLYWYRQAAGRGLQLLFYSVGIGQISSEVPQNLSASRPQDRQFILSSKKLLLSDSGFYLCAWSAKIEQYFGPGTRLTVT.

This clonotype was counted ten times or more. The chain has TRBV7-9 and TRBJ2-7; TRBD1 matches at 9 bases. This CDR3 contains 16 residues. The V segment lost 0 bases and the J segment 4 bases; nucleotides outside the gene matches: 7. Germline V gives CDR1 SEHNR, CDR2 FQNEAQ (reference sequence). In DNA, the CDR3 is TGTGCCAGCAGCTTAGCGTGGGGGACAGGGCAGTACGAGCAGTACTTC. It yields the protein CASSLAWGTGQYEQYF.

Of note for this clonotype: A much larger clone lies one base from this, so it may be a read error. The chain links TRBV12-3 or TRBV12-4 to TRBJ1-5; D is undetermined. The CDR3 runs to 14 residues. The CDR3 here is CASTQRDSNQTQHF. In nucleotides, the CDR3 is TGTGCCAGCACCCAGAGAGATAGCAATCAGACCCAGCATTTT.

The V gene is TRBV29-1, the J gene TRBJ2-5; D possibly corresponds to TRBD1 (6 bases). Trimming shortened V by 7 bases and J by 0 bases, and 12 bases separated the two germline ends. CDR3 length equals 13 residues. The germline gives CDR1 SQVTM, CDR2 ANQGSEA. CDR3 sequence (DNA): TGCAGCGCCCGGCGGACAGACCAAGAGACCCAGTACTTC. Its translation is CSARRTDQETQYF.

The CDR3 sequence: CASSYSPGGAAGELFF. The CDR3 DNA follows: TGTGCCAGCAGTTACTCCCCGGGAGGGGCCGCCGGGGAGCTGTTTTTT. This chain uses TRBV6-5 with TRBJ2-2, with TRBD2 identical over 8 bases. V shed 0 bases, J shed 6 bases, and the junction held 6 bases outside the gene matches. The length of the CDR3 is 16 residues. From germline, CDR1 is MNHEY and CDR2 SVGAGI.

This clonotype has just a few counts. This rearrangement joins TRBV19 to TRBJ2-3, with D unclear. V lost 8 bases to trimming and J lost 0 bases, with 12 bases between them. Germline values: CDR1 LNHDA, CDR2 SQIVND (reference sequence). CDR3 length: 14 residues. CDR3 residues: CASSSWASTDTQYF. CDR3 in DNA: TGTGCCAGTTCCTCGTGGGCTAGCACAGATACGCAGTATTTT.

The sample holds many counts of this clonotype. V usage is TRBV28 and J usage is TRBJ1-4, with unresolved D. Germline loops: CDR1 MDHEN, CDR2 SYDVKM. This CDR3 region has 15 residues. With 4 bases removed from V and 0 bases from J, the gap between germline ends came to 9 bases. The CDR3 loop reads CASSSAHATNEKLFF. The DNA of the CDR3 is TGTGCCAGCAGTTCAGCCCATGCAACTAATGAAAAACTGTTTTTT.

This clonotype has at least ten counts. The chain recombines TRBV20-1 with TRBJ2-3; TRBD1 aligns across 10 bases. This CDR3 has 13 residues. J lost 5 bases, V lost 5 bases, and 4 bases had no gene match. The V gene's germline CDR1 is DFQATT and CDR2 SNEGSKA (reference sequence). This chain's CDR3 is CSALGTGVDTQYF. CDR3 in DNA: TGCAGTGCTCTCGGGACAGGGGTAGATACGCAGTATTTT.